These T cell receptor beta chains were read from a single sample in a study of metastatic and nonmetastatic thyroid tumors. TCRdb re-analyzed the PCR reads using MiXCR. The table shows a few thousand clones, with around 30% occurring only once. The source material was adjacent normal tissue. The receptors derive from a female donor with papillary thyroid cancer or a benign thyroid nodule (not recorded which). Some clones in this sample may be carry-over from other donors' samples. The CDR3 runs from the conserved cysteine through the conserved F or W. The order of the fields is clone size, V gene, D gene, J gene, CDR3 protein, CDR3 DNA. A D gene is named only where the DNA matches it firmly. Size is omitted from some rows. Given values are once, few, many or a class for expanded clones.

.	TRBV6-1	TRBD1	TRBJ1-2	CATLYPTGEKYGYTF	TGTGCCACCCTTTACCCAACAGGGGAAAAATATGGCTACACCTTC
.	TRBV28	.	TRBJ1-5	CASSLTRETQHF	TGTGCCAGCAGCCTCACCCGGGAGACCCAGCATTTT
.	TRBV27	TRBD1	TRBJ2-3	CASRRQGGTDTQYF	TGTGCCAGCAGACGACAGGGTGGAACAGATACGCAGTATTTT
few	TRBV6-1	.	TRBJ1-5	CASTLRGNQPQHF	TGTGCCAGCACCCTGAGAGGCAATCAGCCCCAGCATTTT
few	TRBV24-1	TRBD1	TRBJ1-2	CATSDARQGLHGYTF	TGTGCCACCAGTGACGCCCGACAGGGGTTGCATGGCTACACCTTC
large	TRBV28	.	TRBJ1-2	CASSPRSYGYTF	TGTGCCAGCAGTCCCCGTAGCTATGGCTACACCTTC
.	TRBV9	.	TRBJ2-7	CASSAGGFGSYEQYF	TGTGCCAGCAGCGCGGGGGGCTTCGGTTCCTACGAGCAGTACTTC
.	TRBV6-2/TRBV6-3	.	TRBJ2-2	CASSYSYRDTGELFF	TGTGCCAGCAGTTACTCCTACAGGGACACCGGGGAGCTGTTTTTT
.	TRBV24-1	TRBD1	TRBJ1-2	CATQGVYGYTF	TGTGCCACACAGGGGGTCTATGGCTACACCTTC
medium-sized	TRBV5-5	.	TRBJ2-7	CASSLEASLSYEQYF	TGTGCCAGCAGCTTGGAGGCTAGTTTATCCTACGAGCAGTACTTC
few	TRBV12-3/TRBV12-4	.	TRBJ2-7	CASSSPSMAVYEQYF	TGTGCCAGCAGTTCCCCGTCCATGGCGGTCTACGAGCAGTACTTC
medium-sized	TRBV19	TRBD2	TRBJ2-7	CASSLPGLGIYEQYF	TGTGCCAGTAGCCTACCGGGACTAGGGATCTACGAGCAGTACTTC